This entry features one TCR beta chain sequence. The sample comes from a study of blood T cell repertoires in COVID-19. Background on the study: The analysed material was cDNA or gDNA that came from T cells, B-cell-depleted T cells, or PBMCs.

The CDR3 is 14 amino acids. Germline CDR1 is LGHDT and CDR2 is YNNKEL (reference sequence). V gave up 4 bases and J gave up 1 base, with 10 bases separating them. In the authors' workflow: Estimates of nucleated cell counts were drawn from the amplification of reference gene primers. Sequencing was performed with immunoSEQ multiplex PCR; in TCRdb, only in-frame clones are kept and a portion is missing. V and J calls and clone size are copied from that table; D and trimming were computed from the DNA. The sample contains more than 250,000 clones, roughly 84% of which appear only once. The sequence came from a man aged 45-60 years with active or convalescent COVID-19. The V and J genes are TRBV3-1 (or the pseudogene TRBV3-2) and TRBJ1-1; D not certain. The specimen was peripheral blood. This CDR3 reads CASSLWETNTEAFF. The CDR3 nucleotides read TGTGCCAGCAGCCTGTGGGAGACGAACACTGAAGCTTTCTTT.